Included here is one T cell receptor beta chain sequence, with context. Clones were sequenced by immunoSEQ multiplex PCR, and TCRdb holds only the in-frame ones, with some missing. The table has 250,000 or so clones, around 90% seen once. This sample was taken from a study of blood T cell repertoires in COVID-19. Donors in Cohort 3 counted as recovered after two negative PCRs, clearance, or symptom resolution. The source material was PBMCs or T cells enriched from blood (not recorded which). This sequence originates from a man aged 25-40 years who had recovered from COVID-19.

CDR3 nucleotides: TGCGCCAGCAGCTCGAGACAGATAGTAAACAATGAGCAGTTCTTC. It encodes CASSSRQIVNNEQFF. The chain links TRBV4-1 to TRBJ2-1; TRBD1 might be the D (5 bases). There are 15 residues in the CDR3. Germline CDR1 is MGHRA and CDR2 is YSYEKL. V lost 5 bases and J 5 bases, leaving 16 bases between the germline ends.